This entry lists 6 T cell receptor beta chains sequenced from one sample in a study of beta chain features in type 1 diabetes. Findings and caveats of the study: Type 1 diabetes patients had TCRB CDR3s that were shorter (moderately but significantly so) in all four CD4+ subsets.

The antigens these receptors bind are not known. Expressed TCRB transcripts were sequenced after all isolated RNA was converted to cDNA. Produced via immunoSEQ multiplex PCR; TCRdb's table is partial and in-frame only. This sample has 600,000 or so clones, with roughly an eighth found just once. Sequenced: naive CD4+ T cells from blood. Source of these receptors: a man younger than 30 with type 1 diabetes.

There are a few counts of this clone. Other DNA sequences in this specimen translate into the identical CDR3. V gene TRBV9 combines with J gene TRBJ1-2; D perhaps matches TRBD1 (5 bases). Germline-derived CDR1 and CDR2 are SGDLS and YYNGEE. Trimming took 3 bases from V and 2 from J, leaving 8 bases between them. The CDR3 length is 13 residues. The CDR3 protein is CASSAQGNYGYTF. CDR3 DNA sequence: TGTGCCAGCAGCGCGCAGGGAAACTATGGCTACACCTTC.

This clone has a handful of counts. The chain couples TRBV2 to TRBJ1-4, with D hard to call. CDR1 SNHLY and CDR2 FYNNEI come from the germline V gene. Between the trimmed V and J ends, which lost 8 bases and 5 bases, there was a span of 9 bases. This CDR3 comprises 12 residues. The CDR3 region has the DNA TGTGCCAGCGGCGGGGAGAATGAAAAACTGTTTTTT. It encodes CASGGENEKLFF.

The CDR3 nucleotides read TGTGCCTGGATCCCACAGGGGGCTTTAAAAAAGGTCCTGACTTTC. This gives the protein CAWIPQGALKKVLTF. The chain couples TRBV30 to TRBJ2-6; 9 bases agree with TRBD1. The germline gives CDR1 GTSNPN, CDR2 SVGIG (reference sequence). The V and J ends lost 4 bases and 13 bases, in that order; junction bases with no gene match: 14. The CDR3 spans 15 residues.

This clone was seen only a few times. The chain links TRBV18 to TRBJ1-5, with TRBD1 as a possible D gene (5 bases). The V end was cut by 6 bases, the J end by 3 bases, with 9 bases between. This CDR3 contains 13 residues. Germline V gene data show CDR1 as KGHSH and CDR2 as LQKENI. Here the CDR3 reads CASSGGDNQPQHF. CDR3 in DNA: TGTGCCAGCTCCGGAGGGGACAATCAGCCCCAGCATTTT.

The chain has TRBV18 and TRBJ2-7; weak D call: TRBD2 (6 bases). CDR3 size: 12 residues. Germline CDR1 reads KGHSH; CDR2 reads LQKENI. Deletions cut 6 bases from V and 10 bases from J, with 16 bases between. The CDR3 sequence is CASSLSGGEQYF. In DNA form, the CDR3 reads TGTGCCAGCTCCTTATCGGGCGGGGAACAGTACTTC. The full variable domain, its missing parts supplied by reference TRBV18 and TRBJ2-7, is NAGVMQNPRHLVRRRGQEARLRCSPMKGHSHVYWYRQLPEEGLKFMVYLQKENIIDESGMPKERFSAEFPKEGPSILRIQQVVRGDSAAYFCASSLSGGEQYFGPGTRLTVT.

In the case of this clone: Other nucleotide sequences from this sample produce the same CDR3. This chain uses TRBV2 with TRBJ2-3, with TRBD2 identical over 11 bases. Germline V CDR1 and CDR2: SNHLY, FYNNEI. V lost 5 bases to trimming and J lost 3 bases; unmatched junction nucleotides: 4. The CDR3 covers 15 residues. CDR3 region: CASSLAGGPTDTQYF. DNA of the CDR3: TGTGCCAGCAGTTTAGCGGGAGGGCCGACAGATACGCAGTATTTT.